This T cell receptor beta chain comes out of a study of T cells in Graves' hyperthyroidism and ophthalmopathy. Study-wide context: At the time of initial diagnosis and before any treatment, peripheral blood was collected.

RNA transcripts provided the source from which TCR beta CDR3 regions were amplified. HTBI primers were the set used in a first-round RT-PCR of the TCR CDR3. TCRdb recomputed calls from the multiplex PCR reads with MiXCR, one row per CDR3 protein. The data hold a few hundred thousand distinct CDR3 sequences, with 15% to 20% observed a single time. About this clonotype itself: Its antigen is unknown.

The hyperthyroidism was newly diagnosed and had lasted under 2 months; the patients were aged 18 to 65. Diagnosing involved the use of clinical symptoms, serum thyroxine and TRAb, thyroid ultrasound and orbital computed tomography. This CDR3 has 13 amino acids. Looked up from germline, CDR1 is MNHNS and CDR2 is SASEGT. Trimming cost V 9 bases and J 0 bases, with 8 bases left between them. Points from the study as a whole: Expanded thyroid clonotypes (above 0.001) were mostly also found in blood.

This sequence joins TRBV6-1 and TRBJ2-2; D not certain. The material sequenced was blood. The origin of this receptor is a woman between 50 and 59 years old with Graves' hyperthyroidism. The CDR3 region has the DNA TGTGCCAGACTAAGGGCGAACACCGGGGAGCTGTTTTTT. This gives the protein CARLRANTGELFF.